The 8 T cell receptor beta chains below all came from one sample that was sequenced in a study of cytomegalovirus exposure and HLA in healthy donors. PCR employed 60 Vbeta and 13 Jbeta primers. Profiled with immunoSEQ multiplex PCR; TCRdb holds only in-frame clones, not every one. This table holds some 150,000 clones, about 80% found once. The material sequenced was PBMCs. The receptors were gathered from a male donor in good health and CMV-seronegative.

The genes are TRBV5-6 and TRBJ2-2, with D maybe TRBD2 (6 bases). This CDR3 region has 17 residues. Trimming pared 1 base from V and 7 bases from J, leaving 20 bases between. Germline V gives CDR1 SGHDT, CDR2 YYEEEE. The CDR3 nucleotides are TGTGCCAGCAGCTTGTTTGGGGCAGGGAGGAGACACGGGGAGCTGTTTTTT. This codes for CASSLFGAGRRHGELFF.

A remark on this clone: Different DNA sequences within this sample yield the same CDR3. The chain joins TRBV7-6 to TRBJ2-7, with D tentatively TRBD1 (5 bases). Deletions cut 5 bases from V and 6 bases from J, with 14 bases between. CDR3 size: 13 residues. Germline CDR1 SGHVS, CDR2 FNYEAQ. CDR3 DNA sequence: TGTGCCAGCAGCCTAAATCAGGGCGTCGAGCAGTACTTC. It specifies CASSLNQGVEQYF.

Only a few counts were recorded for this clone. The chain couples TRBV6-5 to TRBJ1-2; 8 bases align to TRBD1. Trimming removed 6 bases from V and 2 bases from J; junction bases left unmatched: 8. This CDR3 has 15 amino acids. The germline gives CDR1 MNHEY, CDR2 SVGAGI. The CDR3 spells CASSPARGLNYGYTF. For the CDR3, the DNA is TGTGCCAGCAGCCCGGCCAGGGGGCTCAACTATGGCTACACCTTC.

The chain couples TRBV7-9 to TRBJ2-7, with D possibly TRBD1 on 6 matching bases. This CDR3 contains 12 residues. Germline lookup yields CDR1 SEHNR and CDR2 FQNEAQ (reference sequence). Trimming removed 6 bases at V and 2 bases at J, with 8 bases between. Here the CDR3 DNA reads TGTGCCAGCAGTCGACAGGCCTACGAGCAGTACTTC. This encodes CASSRQAYEQYF.

The J gene is TRBJ1-1, the V gene TRBV5-1; 9 bases fit TRBD1. CDR1 SGHRS and CDR2 YFSETQ come from the germline V gene. Losses at the gene ends were 0 bases for V and 7 bases for J; bases not matched to a gene: 4. The CDR3 has 14 residues. CDR3 region: CASSLVTGGNEAFF. CDR3 DNA sequence: TGCGCCAGCAGCTTGGTGACAGGGGGAAATGAAGCTTTCTTT.

The chain is built from TRBV5-1 and TRBJ2-7; TRBD1 aligns across 9 bases. This CDR3 region has 15 residues. V lost 4 bases and J lost 6; bases outside the gene matches: 11. The V gene's germline CDR1 is SGHRS and CDR2 YFSETQ. This CDR3 reads CASSRRTGVTSEQYF. In DNA form, the CDR3 reads TGCGCCAGCAGCCGGCGGACAGGGGTTACGAGCGAGCAGTACTTC.

The chain links TRBV4-2 to TRBJ1-2, with 7 bases matching TRBD1. V shed 3 bases and J 0 bases; nucleotides not matched to a gene: 7. This CDR3 is 16 amino acids long. Looked up from germline, CDR1 is LGHNA and CDR2 is YNFKEQ. The CDR3 here is CASSQDDRATNYGYTF. CDR3 sequence (DNA): TGTGCCAGCAGCCAGGACGACAGGGCCACTAACTATGGCTACACCTTC.

The chain joins TRBV18 to TRBJ1-1; the match to TRBD1 covers 9 bases. After removal of 4 bases from V and 5 bases from J, the junction contained 14 bases not matched to a gene. The CDR3 is 17 residues long. The germline V gene encodes CDR1 KGHSH and CDR2 LQKENI. The CDR3 here is CASSLTLNTGGMTEAFF. The CDR3 DNA follows: TGTGCCAGCTCACTTACGTTAAATACAGGGGGCATGACTGAAGCTTTCTTT.